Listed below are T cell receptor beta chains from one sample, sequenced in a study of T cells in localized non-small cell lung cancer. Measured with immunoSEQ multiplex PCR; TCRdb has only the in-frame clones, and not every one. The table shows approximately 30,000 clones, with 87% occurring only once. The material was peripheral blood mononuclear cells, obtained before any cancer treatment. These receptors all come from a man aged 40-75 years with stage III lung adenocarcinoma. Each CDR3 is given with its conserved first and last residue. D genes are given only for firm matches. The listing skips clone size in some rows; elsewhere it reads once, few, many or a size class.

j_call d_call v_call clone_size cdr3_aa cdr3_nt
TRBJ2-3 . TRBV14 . CASSRLGRGGTDTQYF TGTGCCAGCAGCCGACTAGGAAGGGGTGGCACAGATACGCAGTATTTT
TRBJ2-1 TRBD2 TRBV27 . CASSVLAGERNEQFF TGTGCCAGCAGTGTACTAGCGGGGGAGCGAAATGAGCAGTTCTTC
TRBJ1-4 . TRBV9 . CASSITATNEKLFF TGTGCCAGCTCTATAACTGCAACTAATGAAAAACTGTTTTTT
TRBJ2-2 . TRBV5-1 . CASSLATGELFF TGCGCCAGCAGCTTGGCCACCGGGGAGCTGTTTTTT
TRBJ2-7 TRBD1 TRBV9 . CASSVADRGHEQYF TGTGCCAGCAGCGTAGCGGACAGGGGCCACGAGCAGTACTTC
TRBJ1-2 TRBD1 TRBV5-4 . CASSSTGASGYTF TGTGCCAGCAGCTCGACAGGGGCTAGCGGCTACACCTTC
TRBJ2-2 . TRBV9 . CASSVASGPGGELFF TGTGCCAGCAGCGTAGCCTCCGGGCCGGGCGGGGAGCTGTTTTTT
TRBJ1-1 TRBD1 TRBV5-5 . CASSFTGGRRSTEAFF TGTGCCAGCAGTTTTACAGGGGGCAGGCGAAGCACTGAAGCTTTCTTT
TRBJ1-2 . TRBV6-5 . CASRYSAGAFDGYTF TGTGCCAGCCGATACAGCGCAGGGGCCTTCGATGGCTACACCTTC
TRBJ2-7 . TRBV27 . CASSPLYVYSASYEQYF TGTGCCAGCAGTCCCCTCTACGTCTATAGCGCCTCCTACGAGCAGTACTTC
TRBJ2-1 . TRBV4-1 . CASSHLTGRGYNEQFF TGCGCCAGCAGCCACCTTACAGGTCGTGGCTACAATGAGCAGTTCTTC
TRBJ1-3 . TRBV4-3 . CASSQESTRGNTIYF TGCGCCAGCAGCCAAGAAAGTACAAGAGGAAACACCATATATTTT
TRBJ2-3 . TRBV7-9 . CASSARGGRVDTQYF TGTGCCAGCAGCGCACGCGGGGGCCGCGTAGATACGCAGTATTTT
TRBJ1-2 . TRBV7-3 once CASSSAPGTTYGYTF TGTGCCAGCAGCTCAGCCCCCGGGACAACTTATGGCTACACCTTC
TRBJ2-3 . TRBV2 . CASSYRRGSTDTQYF TGTGCCAGCAGTTATAGAAGGGGGAGCACAGATACGCAGTATTTT
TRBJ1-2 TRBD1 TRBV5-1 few CASRVGQLANYGYTF TGCGCCAGCAGAGTGGGACAGTTAGCTAACTATGGCTACACCTTC
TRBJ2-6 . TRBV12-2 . CASRLSWTNLSGANVLTF TGTGCAAGTCGCTTATCGTGGACAAACCTTTCTGGGGCCAACGTCCTGACTTTC
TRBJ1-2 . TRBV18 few CASSPRQEPNYGYTF TGTGCCAGCTCACCGCGACAGGAGCCTAACTATGGCTACACCTTC
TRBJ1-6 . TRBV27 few CASSGTGLDSPLHF TGTGCCAGCAGTGGAACAGGGCTAGATTCACCCCTCCACTTT
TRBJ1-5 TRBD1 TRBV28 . CASSPNGQGAGQPQHF TGTGCCAGCAGTCCGAATGGACAGGGGGCCGGGCAGCCCCAGCATTTT
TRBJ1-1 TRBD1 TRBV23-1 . CASSLGGGTEAFF TGCGCCAGCAGTCTAGGGGGCGGCACTGAAGCTTTCTTT
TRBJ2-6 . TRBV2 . CASRTLSHSGANVLTF TGTGCCAGCAGGACCCTCAGTCATTCTGGGGCCAACGTCCTGACTTTC